Below, 10 T cell receptor beta chains from the same sample are listed, as sequenced in a study of T cells in tuberculosis. Time point given: new active TB diagnosis, blood taken before or within 7 days of starting treatment. TCRdb keeps only in-frame clones here, not all; method: immunoSEQ multiplex PCR. This repertoire shows around 33,000 clones, around 92% found once; its top ten account for about 7.7%. The specimen was PBMCs, collected at tuberculosis diagnosis. These receptors all come from an adult with tuberculosis. Some clones in this sample may be carry-over from other donors' samples.

This chain joins TRBV5-1 and TRBJ2-1, with D maybe TRBD1 (5 bases). This CDR3 comprises 14 residues. The V end was cut by 0 bases, the J end by 7 bases, with 11 bases between. Per the germline V gene, CDR1 is SGHRS and CDR2 is YFSETQ. This CDR3 reads CASSLAAGSNEQFF. The CDR3 nucleotides are TGCGCCAGCAGCTTGGCCGCAGGGTCGAATGAGCAGTTCTTC.

The chain is built from TRBV7-8 and TRBJ2-1; 7 bases are a match to TRBD1. CDR3 length: 15 residues. V was clipped by 5 bases and J by 0 bases; unmatched bases: 4. The germline V gene has CDR1 SGHVS and CDR2 FQNEAQ. The CDR3 region is CASSRTGDSYNEQFF. CDR3 DNA: TGTGCCAGCAGCCGGACAGGAGACTCCTACAATGAGCAGTTCTTC.

The rearrangement links TRBV4-1 to TRBJ2-7; 7 nucleotides align to TRBD2. Looked up from germline, CDR1 is MGHRA and CDR2 is YSYEKL. Trimming cost V 3 bases and J 4 bases; bases outside gene matches: 21. The CDR3 has 19 amino acids. CDR3 nucleotide sequence: TGCGCCAGCAGCCATCCCCCACTAAGGGAGCGGGAAATTCTTTACGAGCAGTACTTC. This translates into CASSHPPLREREILYEQYF.

The chain recombines TRBV19 with TRBJ2-4; TRBD2 is a possible D gene (7 bases). The CDR3 loop spans 16 amino acids. Trimming cost V 5 bases and J 0 bases, with 14 bases left between them. Germline V gives CDR1 LNHDA, CDR2 SQIVND (reference sequence). Here the CDR3 DNA reads TGTGCCAGTAGTCTCGGGGGGCTTGGAGCCAAAAACATTCAGTACTTC. As protein: CASSLGGLGAKNIQYF. The variable domain in full, with the rest retrieved from reference TRBV19 and TRBJ2-4, is DGGITQSPKYLFRKEGQNVTLSCEQNLNHDAMYWYRQDPGQGLRLIYYSQIVNDFQKGDIAEGYSVSREKKESFPLTVTSAQKNPTAFYLCASSLGGLGAKNIQYFGAGTRLSVL.

The V and J genes are TRBV14 and TRBJ2-7, with 7 bases fitting TRBD2. The trim removed 1 base at V and 4 bases at J, leaving 13 bases unmatched. CDR1 and CDR2 from the germline V gene are SGHDN and FVKESK. The length of the CDR3 is 17 residues. The chain's CDR3 is CASSQALGGASAYEQYF. The CDR3 nucleotides are TGTGCCAGCAGCCAAGCCCTGGGAGGGGCTAGCGCTTACGAGCAGTACTTC.

The chain links TRBV10-2 to TRBJ2-2; no clear D gene. Trimming took 8 bases from V and 2 from J, leaving 12 bases between them. CDR1 is WSHSY and CDR2 is SAAADI in the germline V gene. The CDR3 has 14 residues. DNA of the CDR3: TGCGCCAGCGGAGACGACGGAAACACCGGGGAGCTGTTTTTT. Translating gives CASGDDGNTGELFF.

V and J are TRBV15 and TRBJ1-5; TRBD1 matches at 7 bases. The ends lost 5 bases at V and 4 bases at J; junction bases unmatched: 5. CDR1 and CDR2 from the germline V gene are LNHNV and YYDKDF (reference sequence). The CDR3 loop spans 14 amino acids. The CDR3 DNA follows: TGTGCCACCAGCGTAAACAGGGGAAATCAGCCCCAGCATTTT. This sequence encodes CATSVNRGNQPQHF.

This chain joins TRBV29-1 and TRBJ2-7, with D possibly matching TRBD1 (5 bases). This CDR3 has 13 residues. The germline gives CDR1 SQVTM, CDR2 ANQGSEA. Between the trimmed V and J ends, which lost 4 bases and 6 bases, there was a span of 16 bases. CDR3 sequence: CSVAVFGAGEQYF. Here the CDR3 DNA reads TGCAGCGTTGCGGTCTTTGGGGCAGGCGAGCAGTACTTC.

Here the CDR3 reads CASSLVVGGTSTDTQYF. Here the CDR3 DNA reads TGTGCCAGCAGCTTAGTTGTCGGGGGGACTAGCACAGATACGCAGTATTTT. The chain is built from TRBV7-8 and TRBJ2-3, with TRBD2 matching 7 bases. The germline gives CDR1 SGHVS, CDR2 FQNEAQ. The CDR3 sequence is 17 residues long. V lost 1 base, J lost 0 bases, and 7 bases stayed unmatched.

This clone has a single count. The chain combines TRBV2 with TRBJ2-2; 8 positions match TRBD2. Trimming removed 8 bases from V and 4 bases from J; junction bases left unmatched: 9. There are 15 residues in the CDR3. The germline CDR1 and CDR2 sequences are SNHLY and FYNNEI. The DNA of the CDR3 is TGTGCCAGCGAGAAGGGACTAGGTCGCACCGGGGAGCTGTTTTTT. This codes for CASEKGLGRTGELFF.